These 27 T cell receptor beta chains originate from one sample sequenced in a study of T cells after yellow fever vaccination. TCRdb called the 5' RACE reads again in MiXCR, with one record for every CDR3 protein. The repertoire holds 200,000 to 300,000 distinct CDR3 sequences, with 3.6% as singletons. The sample was PBMCs, taken 15 days after the yellow fever booster vaccination. The receptors originated from a man aged 18 to 29 who received the YFV17D yellow fever vaccine.

This clonotype was recorded at least ten times. This rearrangement joins TRBV25-1 to TRBJ2-1, with a tentative D call TRBD2 (5 bases). Trimming stripped 2 bases from V and 9 bases from J, with 11 bases between. This CDR3 comprises 13 residues. Germline values: CDR1 MGHDK, CDR2 SYGVNS. CDR3 region: CASSEVAYREQFF. DNA for the CDR3: TGTGCCAGCAGTGAAGTAGCGTACCGTGAGCAGTTCTTC.

The chain carries TRBV5-4 and TRBJ2-2; the match to TRBD1 covers 8 bases. Germline CDR1 is SGHNT and CDR2 is YYREEE (reference sequence). V lost 0 bases, J lost 5 bases, and 9 bases stayed unmatched. CDR3 length: 17 amino acids. The CDR3 DNA sequence: TGTGCCAGCAGCTTGGATGCGAGACAGGGGCCAACCGGGGAGCTGTTTTTT. Translating it yields CASSLDARQGPTGELFF. The full variable domain, its missing parts supplied by reference TRBV5-4 and TRBJ2-2, is ETGVTQSPTHLIKTRGQQVTLRCSSQSGHNTVSWYQQALGQGPQFIFQYYREEENGRGNFPPRFSGLQFPNYSSELNVNALELDDSALYLCASSLDARQGPTGELFFGEGSRLTVL.

This clonotype has a count of ten or more. The chain is built from TRBV24-1 and TRBJ1-2, with a weak D call TRBD1 (5 bases). Germline assignment: CDR1 KGHDR and CDR2 SFDVKD. The CDR3 loop spans 12 amino acids. Trimming stripped 0 bases from V and 9 bases from J, with 7 bases between. CDR3 region: CATSDLGARYTF. Written as DNA, the CDR3 is TGTGCCACCAGTGATTTGGGGGCCCGCTACACCTTC.

This clonotype showed up many times. V is TRBV5-1 and J is TRBJ1-1; 8 nucleotides line up with TRBD1. This CDR3 has 13 residues. The V gene end was trimmed by 4 bases and the J gene end by 8 bases; junction bases not matched to a gene: 7. Germline assignment: CDR1 SGHRS and CDR2 YFSETQ. The CDR3 DNA sequence: TGCGCCAGCAGCCCGACAGGGGAGGGAGAAGCTTTCTTT. As protein: CASSPTGEGEAFF. The full variable domain, completed using reference TRBV5-1 and TRBJ1-1, is KAGVTQTPRYLIKTRGQQVTLSCSPISGHRSVSWYQQTPGQGLQFLFEYFSETQRNKGNFPGRFSGRQFSNSRSEMNVSTLELGDSALYLCASSPTGEGEAFFGQGTRLTVV.

This clonotype came up many times. This sequence joins TRBV9 and TRBJ1-1; D possibly corresponds to TRBD1 (5 bases). Germline values: CDR1 SGDLS, CDR2 YYNGEE. CDR3 size: 16 residues. V lost 0 bases, J lost 4 bases, and 16 bases lay in between. CDR3 loop: CASSVDAGGGSTEAFF. The CDR3 nucleotides read TGTGCCAGCAGCGTAGACGCAGGCGGGGGATCCACTGAAGCTTTCTTT.

This clonotype has a count of ten or more. The chain has TRBV7-2 and TRBJ2-3; D is undetermined. The CDR3 is made up of 13 amino acids. V lost 5 bases and J 6 bases, leaving 12 bases between the germline ends. Germline CDR1 is SGHTA and CDR2 is FQGNSA. CDR3 sequence: CASSRPRQDTQYF. The CDR3 DNA reads as TGTGCCAGCAGCCGGCCGAGGCAGGATACGCAGTATTTT.

This clonotype came up many times. J is TRBJ2-7 and V is TRBV7-2, with D tentatively TRBD2 (5 bases). The germline V gene encodes CDR1 SGHTA and CDR2 FQGNSA. V lost 7 bases to trimming and J lost 1 base, with 11 bases between them. This CDR3 is 13 amino acids long. The CDR3 DNA is TGTGCCAGCACCACGGGGTTGTCCTACGAGCAGTACTTC. The encoded protein is CASTTGLSYEQYF.

The CDR3, as DNA: TGTGCCGGGGGGTTGGGACAGGGGAACACTGAAGCTTTCTTT. Translated, it gives CAGGLGQGNTEAFF. The V call is TRBV7-9, the J call TRBJ1-1; 9 bases are shared with TRBD1. There are 14 residues in the CDR3. V was pared by 11 bases and J by 1 base, with 8 bases of the junction left unmatched. Looked up from germline, CDR1 is SEHNR and CDR2 is FQNEAQ (reference sequence).

This clonotype has at least ten counts. The chain carries TRBV6-5 and TRBJ2-5; D could derive from TRBD1 or TRBD2 (6 bases each). V was pared by 7 bases and J by 2 bases, with 14 bases between. The CDR3 covers 14 residues. The germline gives CDR1 MNHEY, CDR2 SVGAGI. The CDR3 spells CASTKGGAQETQYF. The CDR3 DNA reads as TGTGCCAGCACCAAGGGGGGAGCTCAAGAGACCCAGTACTTC.

This clonotype was observed at least ten times. The J gene is TRBJ2-1, the V gene TRBV2, with 8 bases lining up with TRBD1. The CDR3 spans 14 residues. From germline, CDR1 is SNHLY and CDR2 FYNNEI. Trimming at V came to 5 bases and at J to 6 bases, leaving 6 bases not matched to a gene. The CDR3 sequence is CASSRDRGVNEQFF. CDR3 nucleotides: TGTGCCAGCAGTAGAGACAGGGGAGTCAATGAGCAGTTCTTC. Drawing the rest from reference TRBV2 and TRBJ2-1, the complete variable domain is EPEVTQTPSHQVTQMGQEVILRCVPISNHLYFYWYRQILGQKVEFLVSFYNNEISEKSEIFDDQFSVERPDGSNFTLKIRSTKLEDSAMYFCASSRDRGVNEQFFGPGTRLTVL.

The sample holds many counts of this clonotype. J is TRBJ1-2 and V is TRBV15; D is possibly TRBD1 (5 bases). There are 15 residues in the CDR3. Germline values: CDR1 LNHNV, CDR2 YYDKDF (reference sequence). Between the trimmed V and J ends, which lost 2 bases and 3 bases, there was a span of 13 bases. CDR3 coding DNA: TGTGCCACCAGCAGATCACAAGGACACCACTATGGCTACACCTTC. Translating gives CATSRSQGHHYGYTF.

Many counts were recorded for this clonotype. This chain links TRBV7-3 with TRBJ2-3; D tentatively fits TRBD1 or TRBD2 (6 bases each). This CDR3 is built from 19 residues. In germline, CDR1 is SGHTA, CDR2 FQGTGA. The V gene lost 2 bases and the J gene lost 0 bases, with 21 bases spanning the gap. The CDR3 bases are TGTGCCAGCAGCTTAGGGGGCTACGGCGGGGATTCTAGCACAGATACGCAGTATTTT. Encoded protein: CASSLGGYGGDSSTDTQYF.

This clonotype appeared many times. The chain uses TRBV29-1 and TRBJ2-7, with D maybe TRBD2 (5 bases). CDR3 size: 14 residues. V shed 5 bases and J shed 0 bases, with 14 bases lying between them. Germline CDR1 SQVTM, CDR2 ANQGSEA. CDR3: CSVKDWQSSYEQYF. The DNA for the CDR3 is TGCAGCGTTAAGGACTGGCAGAGCTCCTACGAGCAGTACTTC.

There are many counts of this clonotype. CDR3 sequence reads: CASSLQGARFTEAFF. In DNA, the CDR3 is TGTGCCAGCAGCTTACAGGGGGCGAGATTCACTGAAGCTTTCTTT. V usage is TRBV7-2 and J usage is TRBJ1-1, with TRBD1 matching 8 bases. CDR1 and CDR2 from the germline V gene are SGHTA and FQGNSA. The CDR3 is 15 residues long. J lost 4 bases, V lost 2 bases, and 6 bases had no gene match.

The table lists this clonotype with many counts. The rearrangement links TRBV7-2 to TRBJ1-3; D is unresolved. Looked up from germline, CDR1 is SGHTA and CDR2 is FQGNSA. The CDR3 has 14 residues. Trimming removed 6 bases at V and 4 bases at J, with 13 bases between. The CDR3: CASRISGGGNTIYF. DNA of the CDR3: TGTGCCAGCAGGATCTCCGGTGGCGGAAACACCATATATTTT. The whole variable domain, filled in from reference TRBV7-2 and TRBJ1-3, reads GAGVSQSPSNKVTEKGKDVELRCDPISGHTALYWYRQSLGQGLEFLIYFQGNSAPDKSGLPSDRFSAERTGGSVSTLTIQRTQQEDSAVYLCASRISGGGNTIYFGEGSWLTVV.

This clonotype occurred many times. The chain joins TRBV5-1 to TRBJ1-2; TRBD1 agrees at 10 bases. The germline V gene encodes CDR1 SGHRS and CDR2 YFSETQ. The CDR3 has 14 residues. V shed 4 bases, J shed 8 bases, and the junction held 8 bases outside the gene matches. CDR3 sequence: CASSPEGTGEGYTF. The CDR3 DNA follows: TGCGCCAGCAGCCCGGAAGGGACAGGGGAAGGCTACACCTTC.

In its sample, this clonotype was seen many times. The chain employs TRBV5-1 and TRBJ1-1; 7 positions match TRBD1. V shed 4 bases, J shed 3 bases, and the junction held 9 bases outside the gene matches. The CDR3 length is 15 residues. The germline CDR1 and CDR2 sequences are SGHRS and YFSETQ. The CDR3 bases are TGCGCCAGCAGCCAACAGGGGATTGGGGACACTGAAGCTTTCTTT. It codes for CASSQQGIGDTEAFF.

In its sample, this clonotype was seen many times. The chain joins TRBV12-3 or TRBV12-4 to TRBJ1-6; D call uncertain. V was clipped by 7 bases and J by 6 bases, with 19 bases between them. The CDR3 contains 16 residues. CDR3 DNA: TGTGCCAGCACTCTGGGTAGCGGGTTTGGTAATTCACCCCTCCACTTT. As protein: CASTLGSGFGNSPLHF.

This clonotype was found a few times. V usage is TRBV20-1 and J usage is TRBJ1-1; weak D call: TRBD1 (5 bases). Germline CDR1 DFQATT, CDR2 SNEGSKA (reference sequence). The CDR3 has 14 amino acids. Deletions cut 2 bases from V and 0 bases from J, with 10 bases between. CDR3 amino acids: CSARSGAMNTEAFF. CDR3 DNA sequence: TGCAGTGCTAGATCTGGGGCCATGAACACTGAAGCTTTCTTT.

This clonotype was seen repeatedly, ten times or more. The chain combines TRBV27 with TRBJ2-7, with D tentatively TRBD1 (6 bases). Germline lookup yields CDR1 MNHEY and CDR2 SMNVEV (reference sequence). Trimming stripped 3 bases from V and 6 bases from J, with 15 bases between. The CDR3 totals 14 residues. The chain's CDR3 is CASSLTGGHSEQYF. CDR3 coding DNA: TGTGCCAGCAGTTTGACAGGAGGTCATTCCGAGCAGTACTTC.

This clonotype was observed many times. The chain is built from TRBV20-1 and TRBJ2-5; D gene unclear. The CDR3 has 14 residues. V was clipped by 5 bases and J by 3 bases, with 16 bases between them. Germline V gives CDR1 DFQATT, CDR2 SNEGSKA (reference sequence). CDR3 bases: TGCAGTGCTGCCTGGCCAGCGTCTAAAGAGACCCAGTACTTC. It specifies CSAAWPASKETQYF.

The V call is TRBV6-5, the J call TRBJ2-3; tentative D call: TRBD2 (5 bases). The V and J ends lost 4 bases and 8 bases respectively, with 16 bases between them. There are 14 residues in the CDR3. Germline V lookup: CDR1 MNHEY, CDR2 SVGAGI. The CDR3 reads CASSSTGLRGTQYF. Here the CDR3 DNA reads TGTGCCAGCAGTTCCACCGGACTGCGCGGTACGCAGTATTTT.

This clonotype showed up many times. The chain recombines TRBV5-6 with TRBJ1-5, with D tentatively TRBD1 (5 bases). Trimming removed 6 bases from V and 8 bases from J, with 15 bases in between. This CDR3 comprises 13 residues. CDR1 and CDR2 from the germline V gene are SGHDT and YYEEEE. Here the CDR3 reads CASTLWGGEPQHF. For the CDR3, the DNA is TGTGCCAGCACCTTATGGGGGGGTGAGCCCCAGCATTTT.

This clonotype was observed many times. The rearrangement links TRBV6-5 to TRBJ2-1, with 7 nucleotides matching TRBD2. Germline-derived CDR1 and CDR2 are MNHEY and SVGAGI. Trimming cost V 0 bases and J 4 bases; bases outside gene matches: 3. The CDR3 length is 15 residues. CDR3 amino acids: CASSYSLAVYNEQFF. The CDR3 coding sequence is TGTGCCAGCAGTTACTCCCTAGCGGTTTACAATGAGCAGTTCTTC.

This clonotype has at least ten counts. The CDR3 here is CASSQEFRGIEAFF. For the CDR3, the DNA is TGCGCCAGCAGCCAAGAATTTCGGGGGATTGAAGCTTTCTTT. The V call is TRBV4-1, the J call TRBJ1-1, with D possibly matching TRBD1 (5 bases). V was clipped by 0 bases and J by 7 bases, with 12 bases between them. The CDR3 loop spans 14 amino acids. Germline CDR1 is MGHRA and CDR2 is YSYEKL.

This clonotype came up many times. V gene TRBV20-1 combines with J gene TRBJ1-2, with a tentative D call TRBD1 (5 bases). Trimming took off 5 bases at V and 6 bases at J, with 19 bases between the two ends. Germline V gene data show CDR1 as DFQATT and CDR2 as SNEGSKA (reference sequence). The CDR3 is made up of 14 amino acids. The CDR3 region is CSAGAGGQGNGYTF. CDR3 sequence (DNA): TGCAGTGCTGGCGCCGGTGGGCAGGGAAATGGCTACACCTTC.

This clonotype was counted at least ten times. The CDR3 sequence: CASSPDVAKNIQYF. CDR3 sequence (DNA): TGTGCCAGCTCGCCGGATGTAGCCAAAAACATTCAGTACTTC. The chain combines TRBV18 with TRBJ2-4; unclear D gene. Germline V gene sequence: CDR1 KGHSH, CDR2 LQKENI. Trimming took 6 bases from V and 0 from J, leaving 9 bases between them. This CDR3 is 14 amino acids long.